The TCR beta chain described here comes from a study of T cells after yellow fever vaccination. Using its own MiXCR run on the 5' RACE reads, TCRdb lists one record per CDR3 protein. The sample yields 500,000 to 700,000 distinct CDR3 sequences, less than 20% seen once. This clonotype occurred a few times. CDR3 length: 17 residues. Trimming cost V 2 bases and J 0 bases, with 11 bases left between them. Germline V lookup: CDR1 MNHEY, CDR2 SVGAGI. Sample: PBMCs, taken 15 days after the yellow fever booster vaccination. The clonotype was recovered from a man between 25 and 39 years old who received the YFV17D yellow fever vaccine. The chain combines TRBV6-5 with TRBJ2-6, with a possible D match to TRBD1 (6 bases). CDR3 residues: CASSYRTESSGANVLTF. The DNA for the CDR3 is TGTGCCAGCAGTTACCGGACAGAAAGCTCTGGGGCCAACGTCCTGACTTTC.